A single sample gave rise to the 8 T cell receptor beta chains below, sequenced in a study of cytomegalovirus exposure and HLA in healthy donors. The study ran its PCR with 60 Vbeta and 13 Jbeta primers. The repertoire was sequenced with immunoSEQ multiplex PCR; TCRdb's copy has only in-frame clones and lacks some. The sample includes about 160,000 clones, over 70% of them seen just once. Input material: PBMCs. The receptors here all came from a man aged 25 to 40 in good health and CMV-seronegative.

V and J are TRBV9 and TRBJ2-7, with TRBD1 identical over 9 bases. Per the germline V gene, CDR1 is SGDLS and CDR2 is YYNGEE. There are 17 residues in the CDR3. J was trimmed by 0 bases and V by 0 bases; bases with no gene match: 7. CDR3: CASSVEPGTGLSYEQYF. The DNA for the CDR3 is TGTGCCAGCAGCGTAGAACCCGGGACAGGGCTCTCCTACGAGCAGTACTTC.

CDR3 sequence: CASSLVGTRGFSHNEQFF. CDR3 sequence (DNA): TGTGCCAGCAGCTTAGTCGGGACTAGAGGGTTCAGTCACAATGAGCAGTTCTTC. The chain has TRBV7-8 and TRBJ2-1; 8 positions match TRBD2. V was pared by 1 base and J by 5 bases, with 13 bases of the junction left unmatched. This CDR3 is built from 18 residues. The germline V gene has CDR1 SGHVS and CDR2 FQNEAQ.

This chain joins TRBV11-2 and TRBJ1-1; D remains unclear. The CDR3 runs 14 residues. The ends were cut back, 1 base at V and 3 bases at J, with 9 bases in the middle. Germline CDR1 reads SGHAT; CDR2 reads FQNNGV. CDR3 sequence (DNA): TGTGCCAGCAGCTTAGGTACAGACCACACTGAAGCTTTCTTT. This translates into CASSLGTDHTEAFF.

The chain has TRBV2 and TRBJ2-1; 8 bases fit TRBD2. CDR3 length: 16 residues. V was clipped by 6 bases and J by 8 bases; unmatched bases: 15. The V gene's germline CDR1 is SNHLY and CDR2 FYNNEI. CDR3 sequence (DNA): TGTGCCAGCAGGACCCTTAAGGGCGGGAGGATACATGAGCAGTTCTTC. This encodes CASRTLKGGRIHEQFF.

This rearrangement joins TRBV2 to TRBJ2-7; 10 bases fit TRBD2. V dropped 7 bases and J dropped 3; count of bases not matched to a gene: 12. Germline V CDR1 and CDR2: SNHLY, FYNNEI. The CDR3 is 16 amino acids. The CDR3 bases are TGTGCCAGCACCGAAAGTACACTAGCGGGATTCTACGAGCAGTACTTC. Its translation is CASTESTLAGFYEQYF.

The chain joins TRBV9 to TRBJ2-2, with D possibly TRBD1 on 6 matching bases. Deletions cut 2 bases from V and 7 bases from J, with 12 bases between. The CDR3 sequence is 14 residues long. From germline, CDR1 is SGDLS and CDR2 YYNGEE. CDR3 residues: CASSVTGWFGELFF. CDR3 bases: TGTGCCAGCAGCGTCACAGGGTGGTTCGGGGAGCTGTTTTTT.

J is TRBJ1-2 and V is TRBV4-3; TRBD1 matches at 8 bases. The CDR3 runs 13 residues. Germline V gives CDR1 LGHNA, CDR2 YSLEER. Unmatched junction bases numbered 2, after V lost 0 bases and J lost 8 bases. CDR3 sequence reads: CASSQDPGGGYTF. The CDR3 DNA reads TGCGCCAGCAGCCAAGATCCAGGGGGCGGCTACACCTTC.

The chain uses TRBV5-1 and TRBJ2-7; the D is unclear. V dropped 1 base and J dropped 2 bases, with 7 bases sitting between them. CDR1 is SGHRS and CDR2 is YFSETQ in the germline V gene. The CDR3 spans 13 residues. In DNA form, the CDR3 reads TGCGCCAGCAGCTTGAAGAGCCCCTACGAGCAGTACTTC. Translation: CASSLKSPYEQYF.